This record covers a single T cell receptor (beta chain). The antigen is unknown. The data were obtained in a study of CD8 T cells in ankylosing spondylitis. Trimming pared 3 bases from V and 4 bases from J, leaving 18 bases between. Germline V lookup: CDR1 DFQATT, CDR2 SNEGSKA (reference sequence). The length of the CDR3 is 15 residues. Findings of the study overall: Ankylosing spondylitis blood appeared to be characterized by a TCR beta motif of fewer than ten highly homologous variants. Reported data indicate significant enrichment of disease-linked clones within matched ankylosing spondylitis synovial fluid. Researchers report that disease-linked clones proved CD8+ and relatively rare in peripheral blood. Prior work had noted some motif variants in reactive arthritis blood and synovial fluid.

One entry per CDR3 protein results from TCRdb running MiXCR on the 5' RACE reads. The sample has under 950,000 distinct CDR3 sequences, roughly 19% seen once. The receptor's source is a male donor with ankylosing spondylitis. Specimen: blood, either unsorted or a sorted T cell fraction (not recorded which). The chain recombines TRBV20-1 with TRBJ1-1, with no clear D. The CDR3 is CSASNPEGFSTEAFF. In DNA form, the CDR3 reads TGCAGTGCTAGCAACCCCGAAGGTTTTAGCACTGAAGCTTTCTTT.